A selection of T cell receptor beta chains follows, all from one sample in a study of blood T cells in healthy people across ages. TCRdb fed the 5' RACE reads into MiXCR, producing one record per CDR3 protein. This sample has around 1,800,000 distinct CDR3 sequences, with about two fifths found just once. The sample comprised blood. These receptors all stem from a human donor in good health. The CDR3 runs from the conserved cysteine through the conserved F or W. The order of the fields is D gene, clone size, J gene, V gene, CDR3 length, CDR3 DNA, CDR3 protein. The D gene is left open where the match is weak. Size is omitted from some rows. Given values are once, few, many or a class for expanded clones.

NA many TRBJ2-1 TRBV6-2/TRBV6-3 12 TGTGCCAGCAGTTACTACCGGGATGAGCAGTTCTTC CASSYYRDEQFF
TRBD1 many TRBJ1-2 TRBV9 12 TGTGCCAGCAGCGGACAGGGTGACGGCTACACCTTC CASSGQGDGYTF
NA few TRBJ1-2 TRBV7-2 14 TGTGCCAGCAGCTTCGATCTGGCTAACTATGGCTACACCTTC CASSFDLANYGYTF
NA NA TRBJ2-3 TRBV11-2 14 TGTGCCAGCAGCTTAGTTGCTTTGGCAGATACGCAGTATTTT CASSLVALADTQYF
NA NA TRBJ2-5 TRBV12-3/TRBV12-4 16 TGTGCCAGCAGTCCCGGGACGGAAAACAGCCAAGAGACCCAGTACTTC CASSPGTENSQETQYF
NA NA TRBJ1-2 TRBV6-5 16 TGTGCCAGCAGTCCCTTACCATACAGGGCTTTACGTGGCTACACCTTC CASSPLPYRALRGYTF
NA NA TRBJ1-2 TRBV20-1 12 TGCAGTGCTGGAGGGCAGGCGGGAGGCTACACCTTC CSAGGQAGGYTF
TRBD2 NA TRBJ2-7 TRBV3-1 16 TGTGCCAGCAGCCCTTACTTTAGCGGGGGCCGATACGAGCAGTACTTC CASSPYFSGGRYEQYF
TRBD2 NA TRBJ2-7 TRBV7-2 16 TGTGCCAGCAGCCCCTCAAGCGGGGGCCTCTCCTACGAGCAGTACTTC CASSPSSGGLSYEQYF
TRBD1 NA TRBJ1-2 TRBV4-2 15 TGTGCCAGCAGCCAAATTGGGACAGGGGTCTCTGGCTACACCTTC CASSQIGTGVSGYTF
TRBD1 few TRBJ2-5 TRBV5-1 13 TGCGCCAGCACCGTACAGGGGGGAGAGACCCAGTACTTC CASTVQGGETQYF
TRBD1 few TRBJ1-2 TRBV9 15 TGTGCCAGCAGCGTAAGAGGGGGCAGCGACTATGGCTACACCTTC CASSVRGGSDYGYTF
TRBD1 NA TRBJ1-1 TRBV29-1 13 TGCAGCGTTGCCGTACAGGGGGCCACTGAAGCTTTCTTT CSVAVQGATEAFF
TRBD1 many TRBJ2-7 TRBV7-4 18 TGTGCCAGCAGTACCGGGACAGGCAACCTTCTTTGCTCCTACGAGCAGTACTTC CASSTGTGNLLCSYEQYF
NA few TRBJ1-2 TRBV4-2 15 TGTGCCAGCAGCCCGCAGGTTGCTACTAACTATGGCTACACCTTC CASSPQVATNYGYTF
TRBD1 NA TRBJ2-7 TRBV29-1 11 TGCAGCGCCGAGACAGGGAACGAGCAGTACTTC CSAETGNEQYF
NA NA TRBJ1-1 TRBV20-1 13 TGCAGTGCTAGTCTAAGCGGCGGCACTGAAGCTTTCTTT CSASLSGGTEAFF
NA few TRBJ2-7 TRBV11-2 14 TGTGTCAACAGCTTAGATCGGGCGGCCTACGAGCAGTACTTC CVNSLDRAAYEQYF
TRBD2 few TRBJ2-1 TRBV15 15 TGTGCCACCAGATCTGGGCTAGCGGGGATCAATGAGCAGTTCTTC CATRSGLAGINEQFF
TRBD1 few TRBJ1-2 TRBV4-2 16 TGTGCCAGCAGCCACCTGGACAGGGGAGGATTCGGGGGCTACACCTTC CASSHLDRGGFGGYTF
TRBD1 NA TRBJ2-6 TRBV3-1 18 TGTGCCAGCAGCCCCCGTCCCGGGACAGGGACTGGGGCCAACGTCCTGACTTTC CASSPRPGTGTGANVLTF
NA NA TRBJ1-2 TRBV6-6 15 TGTGCCAGCAGCCACGGAGAAGACAGGATGTATGGCTACACCTTC CASSHGEDRMYGYTF
NA NA TRBJ1-1 TRBV29-1 13 TGCAGCGTTTCGGGGAGAGGGTTTGATGAAGCTTTCTTT CSVSGRGFDEAFF
NA NA TRBJ1-1 TRBV24-1 14 TGTGCCACCAGTGAGGAGGGAACGGCGGGGGCAGCTTTCTTT CATSEEGTAGAAFF
TRBD1 NA TRBJ2-7 TRBV18 16 TGTGCCAGCTCATCTGACAGGGTTACGCTCAGCTACGAGCAGTACTTC CASSSDRVTLSYEQYF
NA few TRBJ1-6 TRBV4-1 15 TGCGCCAGCAGCCAAGAAGAGGGGGGTTATTCACCCCTCCACTTT CASSQEEGGYSPLHF
NA NA TRBJ2-5 TRBV10-3 16 TGTGCCATCAGTACAGGGAGGACTTGGACGGAAGAGACCCAGTACTTC CAISTGRTWTEETQYF
TRBD1 few TRBJ1-5 TRBV12-3/TRBV12-4 12 TGTGCCAGCAGCCCACAGGGGCTTCCCCAGCATTTT CASSPQGLPQHF
TRBD1 once TRBJ1-2 TRBV7-9 15 TGTGCCAGCAGCTTAGCGTGGCAGGGGGCAGATGGCTACACCTTC CASSLAWQGADGYTF
NA NA TRBJ2-5 TRBV7-3 15 TGTGCCAGCAGCTCTCAACCGGGACGACAAGAGACCCAGTACTTC CASSSQPGRQETQYF
NA NA TRBJ1-2 TRBV5-5 13 TGTGCCAGCAGCTTGGGGACAGACCTGGGCTACACCTTC CASSLGTDLGYTF
NA few TRBJ2-3 TRBV5-5 14 TGTGCCAGCAGCCCCCCGGTATCAACAGATACGCAGTATTTT CASSPPVSTDTQYF
NA NA TRBJ1-1 TRBV5-1 16 TGCGCCAGCAGCTTCACGGTGGGACGGAAGAACACTGAAGCTTTCTTT CASSFTVGRKNTEAFF
TRBD2 NA TRBJ2-5 TRBV4-2 16 TGTGCCAGCAGCCCCCTAAGGGCGGGGGGTAGGGAGACCCAGTACTTC CASSPLRAGGRETQYF
NA NA TRBJ1-2 TRBV29-1 13 TGCAGCGTCGCCGGGGTAGGACACTATGGCTACACCTTC CSVAGVGHYGYTF
NA few TRBJ2-5 TRBV7-9 15 TGTGCCAGCAGCTTAGTAAGACACTCCCAAGAGACCCAGTACTTC CASSLVRHSQETQYF
NA NA TRBJ1-2 TRBV28 13 TGTGCCAGCTCAACCGGGACGTCAGGGGGCTACACCTTC CASSTGTSGGYTF
TRBD1 NA TRBJ2-1 TRBV20-1 18 TGCAGTGCTAGAGATGAGGCAATCAGGACAGGTTCCTACAATGAGCGGTTCTTC CSARDEAIRTGSYNERFF
NA once TRBJ2-2 TRBV24-1 13 TGTGCCACCAGTGATTCCGGGACCGGGGAGCTGTTTTTT CATSDSGTGELFF
NA few TRBJ2-7 TRBV6-2/TRBV6-3 16 TGTGCCAGCAGTACTCAACGGACGGGTGCTGCCTACGAGCAGTACTTC CASSTQRTGAAYEQYF
TRBD1 NA TRBJ1-2 TRBV12-3/TRBV12-4 17 TGTGCCAGCAGTTTAACCTCACCGGGACAGGGGGCGCTTGGCTACACCTTC CASSLTSPGQGALGYTF
NA few TRBJ2-6 TRBV4-1 17 TGCGCCAGCAGCCAAGGTGGGGGACTCTCTGGGGCCAACGTCCTGACTTTC CASSQGGGLSGANVLTF
NA NA TRBJ2-7 TRBV7-9 15 TGTGCCAGCAGCTTCAGCGGGGGACAGTTCTACGAGCAGTACTTC CASSFSGGQFYEQYF
TRBD1 once TRBJ2-7 TRBV18 16 TGTGCCAGCTCACCGACAGGGGGGGGAATAACCTACGAGCAGTACTTC CASSPTGGGITYEQYF
NA NA TRBJ2-1 TRBV9 14 TGTGCCAGCAGCGTACCGTCTTCATGGGATGAGCAGTTCTTC CASSVPSSWDEQFF